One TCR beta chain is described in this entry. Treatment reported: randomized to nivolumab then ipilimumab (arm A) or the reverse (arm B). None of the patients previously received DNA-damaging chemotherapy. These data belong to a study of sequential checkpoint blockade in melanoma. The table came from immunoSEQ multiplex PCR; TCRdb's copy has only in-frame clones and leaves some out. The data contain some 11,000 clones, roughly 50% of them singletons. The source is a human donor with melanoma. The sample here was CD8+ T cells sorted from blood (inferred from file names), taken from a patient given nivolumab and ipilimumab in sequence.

CDR3 amino acids: CASSQDLSSGVLGGTQYF. The CDR3 DNA reads TGTGCCAGCAGCCAAGATCTATCTAGCGGGGTCCTCGGGGGTACGCAGTATTTT. The chain is built from TRBV4-2 and TRBJ2-3, with 9 bases fitting TRBD2. CDR1 and CDR2 (germline): LGHNA, YNFKEQ. V gave up 0 bases and J gave up 8 bases; unmatched junction bases: 15. There are 18 residues in the CDR3.